This T cell receptor beta chain was observed in a study of blood T cell repertoires in COVID-19. Here immunoSEQ multiplex PCR was the method, and the copy in TCRdb shows in-frame clones only, minus some. Among tens of thousands of clones listed, around 84% were seen once. V shed 11 bases, J shed 4 bases, and the junction held 8 bases outside the gene matches. Germline assignment: CDR1 MGHDK and CDR2 SYGVNS. This CDR3 is 13 amino acids long. The source material was peripheral blood. The chain couples TRBV25-1 to TRBJ2-3; TRBD2 agrees at 8 bases. The TCR originated in a man over 45 with active COVID-19. The CDR3, as DNA: TGTGCCGTCATTAGCGGGGATGCAGATACGCAGTATTTT. Its translation is CAVISGDADTQYF. Supplemented by reference TRBV25-1 and TRBJ2-3, the full variable domain reads EADIYQTPRYLVIGTGKKITLECSQTMGHDKMYWYQQDPGMELHLIHYSYGVNSTEKGDLSSESTVSRIRTEHFPLTLESARPSHTSQYLCAVISGDADTQYFGPGTRLTVL.